This T cell receptor (beta chain) was found in a study of shared clonotypes between healthy human individuals. The repertoire was sequenced with immunoSEQ multiplex PCR; TCRdb's copy has only in-frame clones and lacks some. The sample consists of millions of clones, 85% to 95% of them appearing once. The source is a man in his late teens or twenties in good health. Some clones in this sample may be carry-over from other donors' samples. Sequenced material: naive CD4+ T cells from PBMCs. Subset meaning: CD45RA+ positively selected.

The CDR3 DNA follows: TGTGCCAGCTCGGCTGGATCCTACGAGCAGTACTTC. Protein: CASSAGSYEQYF. The chain is built from TRBV7-2 and TRBJ2-7; no reliable D call. The CDR3 consists of 12 residues. V was clipped by 8 bases and J by 1 base, with 9 bases between them. The germline gives CDR1 SGHTA, CDR2 FQGNSA. Filled out from reference TRBV7-2 and TRBJ2-7, the complete variable domain reads GAGVSQSPSNKVTEKGKDVELRCDPISGHTALYWYRQSLGQGLEFLIYFQGNSAPDKSGLPSDRFSAERTGGSVSTLTIQRTQQEDSAVYLCASSAGSYEQYFGPGTRLTVT.